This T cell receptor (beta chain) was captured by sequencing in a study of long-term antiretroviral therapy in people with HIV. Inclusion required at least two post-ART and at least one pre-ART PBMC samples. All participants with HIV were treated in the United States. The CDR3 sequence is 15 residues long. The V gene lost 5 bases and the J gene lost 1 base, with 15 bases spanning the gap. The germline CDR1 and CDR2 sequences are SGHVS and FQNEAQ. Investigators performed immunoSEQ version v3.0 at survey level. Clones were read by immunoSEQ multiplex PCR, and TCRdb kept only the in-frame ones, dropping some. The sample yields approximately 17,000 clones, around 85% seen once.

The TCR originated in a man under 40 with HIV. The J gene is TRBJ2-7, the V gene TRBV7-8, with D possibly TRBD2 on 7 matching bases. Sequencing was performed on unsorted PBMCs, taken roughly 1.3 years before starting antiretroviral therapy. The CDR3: CASSRGGGASYEQYF. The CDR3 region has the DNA TGTGCCAGCAGCCGGGGAGGGGGGGCTTCCTACGAGCAGTACTTC.